Reported below is one T cell receptor beta chain. Antigen specificity is unknown. Germline CDR1 reads SGHAT; CDR2 reads FQNNGV. V trimming: 2 bases; J trimming: 5 bases; junction bases outside the gene matches: 6. This CDR3 contains 14 residues. The data were obtained in a study of T cell repertoires in urothelial bladder cancer. Study overall: Of some 12 resected lesions, three were cT2 or greater. Whole-study results and caveats: One T-cell clone reached up to about 15% of carcinoma infiltrating lymphocytes. Infiltrating lymphocytes: median approximately 2% in carcinoma versus approximately 13% in benign specimens.

The protocol was immunoSEQ multiplex PCR, while the TCRdb copy is restricted to in-frame clones and leaves out a portion. The sample holds around 11,000 clones, 68% seen once. The clonotype comes from a human donor with a benign inflammatory bladder lesion. The chain uses TRBV11-2 and TRBJ2-7, with TRBD1 matching 7 bases. Material: tumor-infiltrating cells from bladder cancer. DNA for the CDR3: TGTGCCAGCAGCTTATTATCAGGGGGAAACGAGCAGTACTTC. Amino acid sequence: CASSLLSGGNEQYF.